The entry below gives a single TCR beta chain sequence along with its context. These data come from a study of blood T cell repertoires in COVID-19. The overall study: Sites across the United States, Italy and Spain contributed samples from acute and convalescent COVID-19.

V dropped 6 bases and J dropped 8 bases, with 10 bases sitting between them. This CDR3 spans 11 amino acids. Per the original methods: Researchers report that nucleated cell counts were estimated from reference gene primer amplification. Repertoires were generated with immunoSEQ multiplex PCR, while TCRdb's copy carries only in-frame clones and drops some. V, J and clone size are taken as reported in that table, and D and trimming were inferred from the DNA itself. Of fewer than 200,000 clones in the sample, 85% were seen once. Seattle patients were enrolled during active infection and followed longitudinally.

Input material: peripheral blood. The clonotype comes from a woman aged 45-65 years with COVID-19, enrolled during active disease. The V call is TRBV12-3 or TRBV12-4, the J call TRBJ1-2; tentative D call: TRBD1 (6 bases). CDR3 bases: TGTGCCAGCAGAAGGACAGTCGGCTACACCTTC. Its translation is CASRRTVGYTF.